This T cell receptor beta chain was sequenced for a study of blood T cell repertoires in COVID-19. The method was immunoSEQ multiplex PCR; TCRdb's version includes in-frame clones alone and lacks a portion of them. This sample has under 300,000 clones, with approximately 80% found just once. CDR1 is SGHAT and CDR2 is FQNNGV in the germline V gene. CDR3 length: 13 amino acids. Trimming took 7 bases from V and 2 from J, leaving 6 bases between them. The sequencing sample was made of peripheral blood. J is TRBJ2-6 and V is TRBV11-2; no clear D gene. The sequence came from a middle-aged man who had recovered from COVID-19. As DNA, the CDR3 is TGTGCCAGCATGCAGACTGGGGCCAACGTCCTGACTTTC. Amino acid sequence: CASMQTGANVLTF. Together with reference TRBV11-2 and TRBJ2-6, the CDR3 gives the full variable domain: EAGVAQSPRYKIIEKRQSVAFWCNPISGHATLYWYQQILGQGPKLLIQFQNNGVVDDSQLPKDRFSAERLKGVDSTLKIQPAKLEDSAVYLCASMQTGANVLTFGAGSRLTVL.